This passage covers 32 T cell receptor beta chains from one sample sequenced in a study of blood T cells in healthy people across ages. PCR was performed a second time for 7 to 11 cycles using a sample-barcoded 5' primer and a J-beta primer mix. TCRdb ran MiXCR on the 5' RACE reads and lists one entry per CDR3 protein. The sample yields approximately 1,000,000 distinct CDR3 sequences, 35% to 55% seen once. The sample was blood. The source is a woman aged 55-69 years in good health.

This clonotype was seen only once. The gene calls are TRBV6-5 and TRBJ2-3, with D perhaps matching TRBD2 (6 bases). Between the trimmed V and J ends, which lost 6 bases and 14 bases, there was a span of 24 bases. The CDR3 has 14 amino acids. Germline values: CDR1 MNHEY, CDR2 SVGAGI. CDR3 protein: CASRLDLAPAGWYF. The CDR3 DNA sequence: TGTGCCAGCAGACTAGATCTAGCGCCCGCGGGCTGGTATTTT.

A note on this clonotype: A read error may explain this, as a much larger clone is one base away. The DNA of the CDR3 is TGTGCCAGCAGCTGGGGCGGCAATGATCAGTTCTTC. Translating it yields CASSWGGNDQFF. V is TRBV7-9 and J is TRBJ2-1; tentatively, D is TRBD1 (5 bases). This CDR3 has 12 residues. Germline V gene lookup returns CDR1 SEHNR and CDR2 FQNEAQ (reference sequence).

This clonotype was observed a few times. The chain joins TRBV5-1 to TRBJ2-5; D possibly matches TRBD1 or TRBD2 (5 bases each). The DNA end favors TRBJ2-7, so the J call may be wrong. CDR1 is SGHRS, CDR2 YFSETQ, per germline. This CDR3 has 14 amino acids. In DNA form, the CDR3 reads TGCGCCAGCAGCTTGGCCGAGAGGGGTTACGAGCAGTACTTC. It codes for CASSLAERGYEQYF.

This chain connects TRBV5-1 to TRBJ1-2; 9 bases are shared with TRBD1. CDR3 length: 14 amino acids. The germline CDR1 and CDR2 sequences are SGHRS and YFSETQ. Trimming took 4 bases from V and 7 from J; bases not matched to a gene: 8. This chain's CDR3 is CASSNPGTGPGYTF. DNA for the CDR3: TGCGCCAGCAGCAACCCCGGGACAGGGCCTGGCTACACCTTC.

This chain connects TRBV20-1 to TRBJ2-3; D not resolved. Trimming removed 6 bases from V and 4 bases from J, with 14 bases in between. The length of the CDR3 is 13 residues. The germline gives CDR1 DFQATT, CDR2 SNEGSKA (reference sequence). CDR3 amino acids: CSATASGSDTQYF. The CDR3 DNA reads as TGCAGTGCCACCGCCTCCGGGTCAGATACGCAGTATTTT.

This clonotype was recorded a few times. V is TRBV7-9 and J is TRBJ1-5, with D perhaps TRBD1 (6 bases). The CDR3 runs 15 residues. Trimming shortened V by 1 base and J by 6 bases, and 13 bases separated the two germline ends. Germline-derived CDR1 and CDR2 are SEHNR and FQNEAQ (reference sequence). The CDR3 is CASSLDGGGSQPQHF. The CDR3 bases are TGTGCCAGCAGCTTAGATGGGGGGGGCAGTCAGCCCCAGCATTTT.

The V gene is TRBV29-1, the J gene TRBJ1-6, with D uncertain. Germline assignment: CDR1 SQVTM and CDR2 ANQGSEA. The CDR3 has 13 residues. The V and J ends lost 7 bases and 0 bases respectively, with 7 bases between them. CDR3 sequence (DNA): TGCAGCGCCTGGACCTCCTATAATTCACCCCTCCACTTT. Its protein product is CSAWTSYNSPLHF.

This clonotype was observed a handful of times. In DNA, the CDR3 is TGTGCCAGCAGCTTAGCGTTTGGGGAAGCCAAAAACATTCAGTACTTC. Its translation: CASSLAFGEAKNIQYF. The chain carries TRBV11-1 and TRBJ2-4; D not resolved. The CDR3 covers 16 residues. Germline lookup yields CDR1 SGHAT and CDR2 FQDESV (reference sequence). Trimming took off 0 bases at V and 0 bases at J, with 9 bases between the two ends.

The V gene is TRBV10-3, the J gene TRBJ2-3; D may be TRBD2 (6 bases). V was pared by 5 bases and J by 3 bases, with 21 bases between. The CDR3 has 17 residues. CDR1 and CDR2 (germline): ENHRY, SYGVKD. In DNA form, the CDR3 reads TGTGCCATCAGTCCCAACCCCGGGGCTAGCGTTACAGATACGCAGTATTTT. This sequence encodes CAISPNPGASVTDTQYF.

Points on this clonotype: Compared with germline, one end of the junction differs, possibly owing to a read error. The chain uses TRBV7-9 and TRBJ2-7, with a weak D call TRBD2 (6 bases). CDR1 and CDR2 from the germline V gene are SEHNR and FQNEAQ (reference sequence). The length of the CDR3 is 15 residues. This CDR3 is CASSFGTPTYYEQYF. CDR3 sequence (DNA): TGTGCCAGCAGCTTCGGGACTCCCACGTACTACGAGCAGTACTTT.

The CDR3 region is CASSVGGTANKQYF. The CDR3 bases are TGTGCCAGCAGCGTAGGGGGGACAGCCAATAAGCAGTACTTC. The gene calls are TRBV9 and TRBJ2-4; 7 bases are a match to TRBD1. V was pared by 0 bases and J by 13 bases, with 10 bases of the junction left unmatched. Looked up from germline, CDR1 is SGDLS and CDR2 is YYNGEE. CDR3 length: 14 residues.

The J gene is TRBJ1-6, the V gene TRBV4-2, with 10 bases that match TRBD1. The CDR3 is 15 amino acids. Germline V lookup: CDR1 LGHNA, CDR2 YNFKEQ. Trimming removed 3 bases from V and 10 bases from J; junction bases left unmatched: 6. CDR3: CASSQEGTGVSPLHF. The CDR3 nucleotides are TGTGCCAGCAGCCAGGAGGGGACAGGGGTCTCACCCCTCCACTTT.

The V gene is TRBV10-3, the J gene TRBJ2-3; 10 bases line up with TRBD2. Germline values: CDR1 ENHRY, CDR2 SYGVKD. V gave up 6 bases and J gave up 4 bases; unmatched junction bases: 1. CDR3 length: 13 residues. CDR3 sequence (DNA): TGTGCCATCAGAGGACTAGCGGCAGATACGCAGTATTTT. This codes for CAIRGLAADTQYF.

This clonotype was counted a few times. The chain combines TRBV15 with TRBJ2-5, with TRBD1 as a possible D gene (5 bases). The CDR3 is 15 amino acids. Trimming left V 0 bases short and J 1 base short, with 9 bases between. From germline, CDR1 is LNHNV and CDR2 YYDKDF (reference sequence). CDR3 DNA sequence: TGTGCCACCAGCAGAGACCAGGGTAGCCAAGAGACCCAGTACTTC. Translation gives CATSRDQGSQETQYF.

J is TRBJ1-5 and V is TRBV6-5, with D unresolved. With 4 bases removed from V and 0 bases from J, the gap between germline ends came to 10 bases. The CDR3 totals 15 residues. Germline values: CDR1 MNHEY, CDR2 SVGAGI. The CDR3 protein is CASSSGVYSNQPQHF. In DNA, the CDR3 is TGTGCCAGCAGTTCAGGAGTTTATAGCAATCAGCCCCAGCATTTT.

This clonotype was observed a few times. V gene TRBV27 combines with J gene TRBJ2-7; 9 positions agree with TRBD1. This CDR3 comprises 13 residues. J gave up 6 bases and V 5 bases, and 5 bases lay outside the gene matches. Germline V gene lookup returns CDR1 MNHEY and CDR2 SMNVEV (reference sequence). The CDR3 nucleotides read TGTGCCAGCAGTGAAACAGGGGGCGTCGAGCAGTACTTC. It is translated as CASSETGGVEQYF.

This clonotype was counted ten times or more. One end of the junction varies from germline; a read error may be responsible. The chain combines TRBV4-1 with TRBJ2-1, with D perhaps TRBD2 (5 bases). CDR1 and CDR2 (germline): MGHRA, YSYEKL. This CDR3 has 15 residues. CDR3 nucleotides: TGTGCCAGCAGCCAAGTAGGGAGCTCCTACAATGAGCAGTTCTTC. Translation: CASSQVGSSYNEQFF.

A note on this clonotype: At one end, the junction sequence differs from germline, possibly due to a read error. The chain carries TRBV20-1 and TRBJ1-5, with 7 bases identical to TRBD1. The CDR3 has 13 amino acids. Per germline, CDR1 DFQATT and CDR2 SNEGSKA (reference sequence). The CDR3 bases are TGCTGTGCCCCAATGACAGGGAATCAGCCCCAGCATTTT. Translation: CCAPMTGNQPQHF.

The V call is TRBV20-1, the J call TRBJ2-5; D unclear. Judging by the DNA end, TRBJ2-7 fits better; the J call may be wrong. Germline CDR1 and CDR2: DFQATT and SNEGSKA (reference sequence). This CDR3 contains 12 residues. CDR3 in DNA: TGCAGTGCTAGAGACAAGCCTTACGAGCAGTACTTC. Protein sequence: CSARDKPYEQYF.

This chain links TRBV20-1 with TRBJ2-4; weak D call: TRBD1 (5 bases). The germline gives CDR1 DFQATT, CDR2 SNEGSKA (reference sequence). The CDR3 spans 13 residues. V was clipped by 5 bases and J by 6 bases, with 14 bases between them. CDR3 coding DNA: TGCAGTGCTCAAAGTGGGGCTGGAAACATTCAGTACTTC. Translation: CSAQSGAGNIQYF.

This clonotype was detected only a few times. The rearrangement links TRBV29-1 to TRBJ1-1, with 8 bases aligning to TRBD1. With V trimmed by 4 bases and J by 5 bases, 3 bases remained unmatched. The CDR3 has 12 amino acids. From germline, CDR1 is SQVTM and CDR2 ANQGSEA. This CDR3 is CSVGQGRTEAFF. The CDR3 DNA reads as TGCAGCGTTGGACAGGGGAGGACTGAAGCTTTCTTT.

The rearrangement links TRBV28 to TRBJ2-3; 11 bases are a match to TRBD2. CDR3 size: 17 residues. Germline loops: CDR1 MDHEN, CDR2 SYDVKM. Unmatched junction bases numbered 9, after V lost 3 bases and J lost 4 bases. This CDR3 is CASSLGTSGRRADTQYF. The CDR3 DNA reads as TGTGCCAGCAGTTTGGGCACTAGCGGGAGAAGAGCAGATACGCAGTATTTT.

The chain couples TRBV6-1 to TRBJ2-3, with 7 bases identical to TRBD1. This CDR3 is 15 amino acids long. The junction had 5 bases not matched to a gene; V was cut back by 1 base and J by 4 bases. The germline V gene encodes CDR1 MNHNS and CDR2 SASEGT. The CDR3 protein is CASSEVSQGADTQYF. As DNA, the CDR3 is TGTGCCAGCAGTGAAGTGAGTCAGGGGGCAGATACGCAGTATTTT.

The V gene is TRBV20-1, the J gene TRBJ2-5; D perhaps matches TRBD2 (6 bases). This CDR3 spans 14 amino acids. The V gene lost 5 bases and the J gene lost 0 bases, with 13 bases spanning the gap. The germline CDR1 and CDR2 sequences are DFQATT and SNEGSKA (reference sequence). The CDR3 DNA reads TGCAGTGCTCAGGGACTCAGGAACCAAGAGACCCAGTACTTC. As protein: CSAQGLRNQETQYF.

This clonotype was seen only a few times. The chain carries TRBV7-9 and TRBJ1-1, with 8 bases fitting TRBD1. V lost 6 bases to trimming and J lost 1 base; unmatched junction nucleotides: 4. Per germline, CDR1 SEHNR and CDR2 FQNEAQ (reference sequence). The CDR3 extends over 14 amino acids. The CDR3 coding sequence is TGTGCCAGCAGTCCGGGACAGGAGAACACTGAAGCTTTCTTT. Protein sequence: CASSPGQENTEAFF.

This clonotype was seen only a few times. J is TRBJ2-1 and V is TRBV30; no clear D. CDR1 and CDR2 (germline): GTSNPN, SVGIG (reference sequence). V gave up 0 bases and J gave up 3 bases, with 12 bases separating them. This CDR3 has 15 residues. The CDR3 nucleotides are TGTGCCTGGAGTGTCTTACTTGGGTACTACAATGAGCAGTTCTTC. Translating gives CAWSVLLGYYNEQFF.

This sequence joins TRBV30 and TRBJ1-2; TRBD1 is a possible D gene (6 bases). The ends were cut back, 1 base at V and 2 bases at J, with 17 bases in the middle. Germline V CDR1 and CDR2: GTSNPN, SVGIG (reference sequence). The CDR3 extends over 16 amino acids. The CDR3 loop is CAWSESGHLRNYGYTF. The CDR3 DNA follows: TGTGCCTGGAGTGAGTCGGGACATCTACGGAACTATGGCTACACCTTC.

Concerning this clonotype: At one boundary the junction diverges from the germline segment, which might be a read error. The chain employs TRBV5-1 and TRBJ2-7, with D maybe TRBD2 (6 bases). The CDR3 runs to 13 residues. The germline V gene encodes CDR1 SGHRS and CDR2 YFSETQ. This CDR3 is CAGSGQGMYEQYF. The CDR3, as DNA: TGCGCCGGCAGCGGGCAGGGCATGTACGAGCAGTACTTC.

This sequence joins TRBV6-5 and TRBJ1-1; the D is unclear. V gave up 4 bases and J gave up 3 bases, with 9 bases separating them. Germline CDR1 MNHEY, CDR2 SVGAGI. This CDR3 has 13 amino acids. The CDR3 coding sequence is TGTGCCAGCAGTTCGAACGCGGACACTGAAGCTTTCTTT. Encoded protein: CASSSNADTEAFF.

This clonotype was counted only a few times. The rearrangement links TRBV20-1 to TRBJ2-4; tentatively, D is TRBD1 or TRBD2 (5 bases each). The V gene lost 1 base and the J gene lost 15 bases, with 13 bases spanning the gap. CDR3 length equals 11 residues. The germline V gene encodes CDR1 DFQATT and CDR2 SNEGSKA (reference sequence). The CDR3 DNA reads as TGCAGTGCTAGAGGACAGTCGGGGATGTACTTC. Its protein is CSARGQSGMYF.

V usage is TRBV27 and J usage is TRBJ2-7; 12 bases fit TRBD1. Germline V CDR1 and CDR2: MNHEY, SMNVEV (reference sequence). The CDR3 length is 14 residues. J was trimmed by 7 bases and V by 7 bases; bases with no gene match: 8. The CDR3 reads CASNPGQGAREQYF. The CDR3 DNA follows: TGTGCCAGCAATCCGGGACAGGGGGCGCGAGAGCAGTACTTC.

V is TRBV29-1 and J is TRBJ2-3, with a possible D match to TRBD2 (5 bases). Germline-derived CDR1 and CDR2 are SQVTM and ANQGSEA. The CDR3 spans 12 residues. V was trimmed by 6 bases and J by 8 bases, leaving 15 bases between them. For the CDR3, the DNA is TGCAGCGTCGTTTTGACCCGGGGTACGCAGTATTTT. It encodes CSVVLTRGTQYF.